A selection of T cell receptor beta chains follows, all from one sample in a study of T cell responses to AZD1222 COVID-19 vaccine. Assay: immunoSEQ multiplex PCR; the TCRdb copy retains only in-frame clones and omits some. The sample carries about 120,000 clones, about nine tenths recorded once. This specimen consisted of peripheral blood, obtained on day 0 of AZD1222 vaccination. Source of these receptors: an adult in good health. Each CDR3 is given without its conserved first and last residue.

>TRBV7-2
ASSAPGTARVETQY
>TRBV7-2
ASSLGRFGANVLT
>TRBV27
ASSLSLAVGGTEAF
>TRBV6-5
ASSSVPVGMNTEAF
>TRBV7-9
ASSWDWTGYTGELF
>TRBV19
ASATGGYGYT
>TRBV5-5
ASSSWDREETQY
>TRBV4-3
ASSQEIASGGPRLPGDTQY
>TRBV19
ASSSGDHSGNTIY
>TRBV18
ASSPTTGRTGRTQY
>TRBV20-1
SASADRTVISGYT
>TRBV9
ASSPRTGPPGNTIY
>TRBV7-8
ASSGSGLASQETQY
>TRBV19
ASSSQRNPEMNTEAF
>TRBV29-1
SVEVQGGYEQY
>TRBV6-5
ASRGTGNTGELF
>TRBV9
ASSVSANSNQPQH
>TRBV5-6
ASSLSIGEQPQH
>TRBV6-5
ASSDRYSQPQH